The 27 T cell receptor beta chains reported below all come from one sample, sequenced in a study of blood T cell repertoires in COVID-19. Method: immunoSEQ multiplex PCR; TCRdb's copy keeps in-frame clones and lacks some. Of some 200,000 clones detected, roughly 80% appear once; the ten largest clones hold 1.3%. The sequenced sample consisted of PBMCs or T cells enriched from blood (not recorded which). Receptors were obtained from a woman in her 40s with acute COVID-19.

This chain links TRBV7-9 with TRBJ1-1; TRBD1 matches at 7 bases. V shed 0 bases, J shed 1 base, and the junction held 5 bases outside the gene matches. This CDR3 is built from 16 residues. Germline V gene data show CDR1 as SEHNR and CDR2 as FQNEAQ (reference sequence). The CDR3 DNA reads TGTGCCAGCAGCTTAGCCAGACAGGGCCCGAACACTGAAGCTTTCTTT. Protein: CASSLARQGPNTEAFF. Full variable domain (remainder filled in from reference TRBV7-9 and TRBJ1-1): DTGVSQNPRHKITKRGQNVTFRCDPISEHNRLYWYRQTLGQGPEFLTYFQNEAQLEKSRLLSDRFSAERPKGSFSTLEIQRTEQGDSAMYLCASSLARQGPNTEAFFGQGTRLTVV.

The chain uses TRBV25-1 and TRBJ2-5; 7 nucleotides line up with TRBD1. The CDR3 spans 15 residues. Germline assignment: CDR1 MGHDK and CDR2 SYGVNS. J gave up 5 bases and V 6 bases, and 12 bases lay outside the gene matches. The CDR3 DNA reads TGTGCCAGCAGCGATACACAGGGGACGGGGGAGACCCAGTACTTC. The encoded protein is CASSDTQGTGETQYF. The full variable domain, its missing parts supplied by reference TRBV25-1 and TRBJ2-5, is EADIYQTPRYLVIGTGKKITLECSQTMGHDKMYWYQQDPGMELHLIHYSYGVNSTEKGDLSSESTVSRIRTEHFPLTLESARPSHTSQYLCASSDTQGTGETQYFGPGTRLLVL.

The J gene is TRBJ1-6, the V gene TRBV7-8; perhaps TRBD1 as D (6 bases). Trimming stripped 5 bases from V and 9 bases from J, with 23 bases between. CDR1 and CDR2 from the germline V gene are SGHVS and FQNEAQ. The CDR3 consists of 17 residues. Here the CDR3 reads CASSTRGRGWGGSPLHF. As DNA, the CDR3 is TGTGCCAGCAGCACGAGGGGCAGGGGTTGGGGTGGTTCACCCCTCCACTTT.

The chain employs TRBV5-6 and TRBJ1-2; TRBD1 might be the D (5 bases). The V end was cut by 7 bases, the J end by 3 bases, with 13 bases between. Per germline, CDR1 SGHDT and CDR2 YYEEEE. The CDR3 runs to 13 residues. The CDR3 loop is CASGRVIDYGYTF. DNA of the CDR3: TGTGCCAGCGGCAGGGTAATTGACTATGGCTACACCTTC.

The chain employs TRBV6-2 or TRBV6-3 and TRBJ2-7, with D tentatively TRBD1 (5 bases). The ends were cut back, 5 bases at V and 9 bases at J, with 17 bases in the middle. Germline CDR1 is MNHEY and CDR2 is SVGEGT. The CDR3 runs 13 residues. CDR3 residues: CASSPNNQGMQYF. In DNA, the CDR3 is TGTGCCAGCAGTCCAAATAATCAGGGAATGCAGTACTTC.

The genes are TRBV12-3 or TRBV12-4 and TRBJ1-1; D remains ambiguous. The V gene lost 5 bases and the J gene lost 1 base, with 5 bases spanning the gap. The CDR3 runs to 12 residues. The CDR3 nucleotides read TGTGCCAGCAGTCCCAGGAACACTGAAGCTTTCTTT. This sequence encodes CASSPRNTEAFF.

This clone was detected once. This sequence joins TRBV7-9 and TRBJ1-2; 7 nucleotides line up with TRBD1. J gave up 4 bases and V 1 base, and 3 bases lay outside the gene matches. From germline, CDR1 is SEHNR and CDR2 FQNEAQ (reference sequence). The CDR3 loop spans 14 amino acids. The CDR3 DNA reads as TGTGCCAGCAGCTTAGTTGGACAGGCCTATGGCTACACCTTC. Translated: CASSLVGQAYGYTF.

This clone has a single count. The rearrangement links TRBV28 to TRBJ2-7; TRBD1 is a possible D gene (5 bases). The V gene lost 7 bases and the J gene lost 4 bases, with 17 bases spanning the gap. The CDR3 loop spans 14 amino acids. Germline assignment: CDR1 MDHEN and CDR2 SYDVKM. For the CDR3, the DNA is TGTGCCAGCACCATGGGCAGGGTGGCGTACGAGCAGTACTTC. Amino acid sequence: CASTMGRVAYEQYF.

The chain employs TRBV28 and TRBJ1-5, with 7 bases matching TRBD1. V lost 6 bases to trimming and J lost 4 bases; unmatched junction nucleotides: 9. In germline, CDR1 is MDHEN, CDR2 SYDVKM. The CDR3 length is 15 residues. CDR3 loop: CASSPRTGENQPQHF. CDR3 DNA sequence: TGTGCCAGCAGCCCCCGTACAGGGGAAAATCAGCCCCAGCATTTT.

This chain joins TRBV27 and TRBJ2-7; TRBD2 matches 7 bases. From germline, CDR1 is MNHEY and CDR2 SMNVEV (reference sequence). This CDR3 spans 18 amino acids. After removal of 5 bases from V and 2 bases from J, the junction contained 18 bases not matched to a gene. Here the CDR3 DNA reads TGTGCCAGCAGTGCCCTAAGGCCACTAGCGAGAGAGGCCTACGAGCAGTACTTC. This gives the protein CASSALRPLAREAYEQYF.

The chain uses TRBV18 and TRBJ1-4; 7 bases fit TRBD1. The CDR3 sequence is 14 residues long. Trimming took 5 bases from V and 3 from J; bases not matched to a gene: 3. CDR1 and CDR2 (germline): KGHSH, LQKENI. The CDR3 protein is CASSAGGSNEKLFF. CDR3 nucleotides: TGTGCCAGCTCAGCAGGGGGATCTAATGAAAAACTGTTTTTT. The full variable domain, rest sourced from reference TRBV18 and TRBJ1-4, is NAGVMQNPRHLVRRRGQEARLRCSPMKGHSHVYWYRQLPEEGLKFMVYLQKENIIDESGMPKERFSAEFPKEGPSILRIQQVVRGDSAAYFCASSAGGSNEKLFFGSGTQLSVL.

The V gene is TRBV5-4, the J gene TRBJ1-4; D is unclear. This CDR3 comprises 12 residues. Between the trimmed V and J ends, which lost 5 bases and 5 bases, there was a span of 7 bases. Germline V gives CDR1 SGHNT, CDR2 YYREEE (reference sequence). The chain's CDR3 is CASRTNNEKLFF. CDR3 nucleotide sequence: TGTGCCAGCAGGACTAACAATGAAAAACTGTTTTTT. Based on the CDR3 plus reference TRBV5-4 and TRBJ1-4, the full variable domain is ETGVTQSPTHLIKTRGQQVTLRCSSQSGHNTVSWYQQALGQGPQFIFQYYREEENGRGNFPPRFSGLQFPNYSSELNVNALELDDSALYLCASRTNNEKLFFGSGTQLSVL.

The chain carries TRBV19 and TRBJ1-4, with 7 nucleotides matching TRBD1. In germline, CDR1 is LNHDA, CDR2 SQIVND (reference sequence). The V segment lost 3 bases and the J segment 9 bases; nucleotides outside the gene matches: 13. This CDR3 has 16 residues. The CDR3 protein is CASSIYGRDRGKKLFF. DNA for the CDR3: TGTGCCAGTAGTATCTACGGCCGGGACAGAGGGAAAAAACTGTTTTTT.

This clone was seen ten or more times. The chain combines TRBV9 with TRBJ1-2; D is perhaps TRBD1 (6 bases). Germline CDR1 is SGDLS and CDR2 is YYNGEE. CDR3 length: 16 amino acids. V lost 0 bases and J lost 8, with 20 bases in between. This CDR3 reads CASSVAAGGGGYGYTF. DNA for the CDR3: TGTGCCAGCAGCGTAGCTGCGGGGGGCGGAGGATACGGCTACACCTTC. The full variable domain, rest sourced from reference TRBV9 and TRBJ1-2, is DSGVTQTPKHLITATGQRVTLRCSPRSGDLSVYWYQQSLDQGLQFLIQYYNGEERAKGNILERFSAQQFPDLHSELNLSSLELGDSALYFCASSVAAGGGGYGYTFGSGTRLTVV.

CDR3 in DNA: TGTGCCAGCAGTCCGCTAAATACACCGCGGGGGTTCGGCACTGAAGCTTTCTTT. Its translation: CASSPLNTPRGFGTEAFF. J is TRBJ1-1 and V is TRBV27; tentative D call: TRBD1 (5 bases). The V gene lost 5 bases and the J gene lost 4 bases, with 26 bases spanning the gap. Germline CDR1 and CDR2: MNHEY and SMNVEV (reference sequence). The CDR3 extends over 18 amino acids.

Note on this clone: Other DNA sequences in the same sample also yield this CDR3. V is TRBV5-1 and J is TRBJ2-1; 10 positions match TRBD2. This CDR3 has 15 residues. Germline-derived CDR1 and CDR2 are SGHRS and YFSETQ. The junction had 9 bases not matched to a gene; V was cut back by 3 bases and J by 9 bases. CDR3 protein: CASSSGAGGPVEQFF. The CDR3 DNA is TGCGCCAGCAGCTCAGGAGCGGGAGGGCCCGTTGAGCAGTTCTTC.

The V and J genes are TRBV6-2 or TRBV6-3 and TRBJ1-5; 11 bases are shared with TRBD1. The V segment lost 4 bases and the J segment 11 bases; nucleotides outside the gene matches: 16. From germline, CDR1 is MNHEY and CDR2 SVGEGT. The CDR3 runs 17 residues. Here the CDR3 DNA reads TGTGCCAGCAGTTCCCCTGCGGGACAGGGGGTGCCTCTGGCCCAGCATTTT. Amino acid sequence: CASSSPAGQGVPLAQHF.

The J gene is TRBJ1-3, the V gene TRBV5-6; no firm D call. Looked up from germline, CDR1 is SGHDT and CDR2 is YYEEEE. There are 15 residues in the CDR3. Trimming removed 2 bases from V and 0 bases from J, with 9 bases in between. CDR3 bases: TGTGCCAGCAGCTTACGGTGGAGCTCTGGAAACACCATATATTTT. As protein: CASSLRWSSGNTIYF.

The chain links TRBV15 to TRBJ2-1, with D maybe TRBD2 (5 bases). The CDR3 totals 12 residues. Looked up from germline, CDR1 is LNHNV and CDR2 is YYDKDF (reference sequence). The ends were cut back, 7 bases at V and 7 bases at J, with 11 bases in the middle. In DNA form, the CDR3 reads TGTGCCACCAAGGAGCTAGCAAATGAGCAGTTCTTC. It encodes CATKELANEQFF.

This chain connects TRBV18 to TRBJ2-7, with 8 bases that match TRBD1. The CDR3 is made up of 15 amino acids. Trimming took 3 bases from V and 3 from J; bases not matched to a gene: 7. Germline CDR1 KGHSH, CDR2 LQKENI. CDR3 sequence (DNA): TGTGCCAGCTCACCGAGGCAGGGGGCAGGCTACGAGCAGTACTTC. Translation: CASSPRQGAGYEQYF.

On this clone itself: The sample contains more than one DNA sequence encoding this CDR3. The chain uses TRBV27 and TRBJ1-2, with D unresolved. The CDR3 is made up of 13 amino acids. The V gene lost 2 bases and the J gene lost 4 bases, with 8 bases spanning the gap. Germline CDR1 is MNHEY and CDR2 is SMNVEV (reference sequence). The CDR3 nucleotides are TGTGCCAGCAGTTTAGCGGGGTCCTATGGCTACACCTTC. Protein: CASSLAGSYGYTF.

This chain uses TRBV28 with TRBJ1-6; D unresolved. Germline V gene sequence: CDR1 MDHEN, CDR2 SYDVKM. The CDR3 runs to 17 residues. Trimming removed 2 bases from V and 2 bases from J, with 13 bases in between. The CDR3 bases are TGTGCCAGCAGTTTAGGGCACGGCACGACCTATAATTCACCCCTCCACTTT. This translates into CASSLGHGTTYNSPLHF. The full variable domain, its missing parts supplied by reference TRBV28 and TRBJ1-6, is DVKVTQSSRYLVKRTGEKVFLECVQDMDHENMFWYRQDPGLGLRLIYFSYDVKMKEKGDIPEGYSVSREKKERFSLILESASTNQTSMYLCASSLGHGTTYNSPLHFGNGTRLTVT.

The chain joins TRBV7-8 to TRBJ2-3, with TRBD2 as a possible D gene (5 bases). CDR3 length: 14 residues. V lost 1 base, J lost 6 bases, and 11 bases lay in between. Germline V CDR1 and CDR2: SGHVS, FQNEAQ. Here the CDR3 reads CASSLGASMDTQYF. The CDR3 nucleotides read TGTGCCAGCAGCTTAGGGGCTAGCATGGATACGCAGTATTTT.

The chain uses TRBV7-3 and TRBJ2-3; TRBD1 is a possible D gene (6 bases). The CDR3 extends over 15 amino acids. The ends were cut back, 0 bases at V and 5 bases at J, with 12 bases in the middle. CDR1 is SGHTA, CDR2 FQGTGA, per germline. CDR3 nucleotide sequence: TGTGCCAGCAGCTTAACCCTCTCGGGACAAGATACGCAGTATTTT. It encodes CASSLTLSGQDTQYF.

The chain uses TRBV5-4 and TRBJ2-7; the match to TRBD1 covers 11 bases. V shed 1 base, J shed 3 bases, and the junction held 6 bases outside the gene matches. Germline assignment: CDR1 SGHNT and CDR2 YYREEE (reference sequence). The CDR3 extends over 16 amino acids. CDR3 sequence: CASSLPGTGGNYEQYF. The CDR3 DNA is TGTGCCAGCAGCTTGCCCGGGACAGGGGGAAACTACGAGCAGTACTTC.

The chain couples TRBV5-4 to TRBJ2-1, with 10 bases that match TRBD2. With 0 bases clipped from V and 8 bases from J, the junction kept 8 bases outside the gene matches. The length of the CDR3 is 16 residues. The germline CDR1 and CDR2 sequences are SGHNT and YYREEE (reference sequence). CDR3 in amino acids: CASSLGLAGVGDEQFF. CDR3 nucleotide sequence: TGTGCCAGCAGCTTGGGGCTAGCGGGAGTGGGGGATGAGCAGTTCTTC.

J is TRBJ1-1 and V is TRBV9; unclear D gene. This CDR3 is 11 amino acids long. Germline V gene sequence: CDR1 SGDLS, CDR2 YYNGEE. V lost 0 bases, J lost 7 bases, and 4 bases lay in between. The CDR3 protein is CASSVGSEAFF. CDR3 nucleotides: TGTGCCAGCAGCGTAGGTAGTGAAGCTTTCTTT.